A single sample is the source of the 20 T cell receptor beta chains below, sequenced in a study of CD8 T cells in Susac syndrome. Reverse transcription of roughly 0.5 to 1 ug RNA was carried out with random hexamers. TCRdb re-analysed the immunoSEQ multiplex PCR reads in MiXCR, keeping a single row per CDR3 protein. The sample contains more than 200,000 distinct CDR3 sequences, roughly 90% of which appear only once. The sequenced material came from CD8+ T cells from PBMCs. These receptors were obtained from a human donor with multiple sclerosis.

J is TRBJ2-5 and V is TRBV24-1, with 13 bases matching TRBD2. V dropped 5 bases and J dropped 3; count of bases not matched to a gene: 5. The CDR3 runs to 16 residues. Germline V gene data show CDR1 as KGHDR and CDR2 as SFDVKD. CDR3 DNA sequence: TGTGCCACCAGTGCCCGACTAGCGGGGGGCAAAGAGACCCAGTACTTC. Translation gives CATSARLAGGKETQYF.

For the CDR3, the DNA is TGTGCCAGCAGCTTATGGGCCCGCTCCTACAATGAGCAGTTCTTC. Encoded protein: CASSLWARSYNEQFF. The rearrangement links TRBV13 to TRBJ2-1; D is uncertain. The CDR3 totals 15 residues. The germline gives CDR1 PRHDT, CDR2 FYEKMQ (reference sequence). Trimming removed 2 bases at V and 0 bases at J, with 8 bases between.

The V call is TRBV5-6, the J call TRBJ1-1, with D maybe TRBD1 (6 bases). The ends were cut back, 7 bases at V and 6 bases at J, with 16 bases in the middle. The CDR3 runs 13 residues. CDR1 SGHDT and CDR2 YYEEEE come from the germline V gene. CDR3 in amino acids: CASGQGWTPEAFF. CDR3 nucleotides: TGTGCCAGCGGGCAGGGGTGGACCCCTGAAGCTTTCTTT.

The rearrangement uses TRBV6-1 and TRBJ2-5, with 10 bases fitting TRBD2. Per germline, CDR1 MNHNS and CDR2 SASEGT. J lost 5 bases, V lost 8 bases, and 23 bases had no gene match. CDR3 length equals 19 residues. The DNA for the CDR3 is TGTGCCAGCGCCCTATACGCCCTAGAGAGCGGGAGGGCCCAGGAGACCCAGTACTTC. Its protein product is CASALYALESGRAQETQYF.

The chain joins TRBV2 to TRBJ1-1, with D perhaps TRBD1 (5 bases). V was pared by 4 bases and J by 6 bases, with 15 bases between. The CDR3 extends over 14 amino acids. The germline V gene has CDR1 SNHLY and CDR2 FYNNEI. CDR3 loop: CASSATYQGPEAFF. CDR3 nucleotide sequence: TGTGCCAGCAGTGCGACCTATCAGGGACCTGAAGCTTTCTTT.

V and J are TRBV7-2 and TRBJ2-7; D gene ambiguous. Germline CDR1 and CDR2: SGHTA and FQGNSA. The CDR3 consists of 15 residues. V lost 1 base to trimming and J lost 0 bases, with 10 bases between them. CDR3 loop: CASSLERTSSYEQYF. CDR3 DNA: TGTGCCAGCAGCTTAGAGCGAACCAGCTCCTACGAGCAGTACTTC.

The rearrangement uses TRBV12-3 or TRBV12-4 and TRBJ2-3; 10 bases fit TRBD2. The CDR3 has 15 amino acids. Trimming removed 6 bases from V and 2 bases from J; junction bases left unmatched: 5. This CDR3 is CASSPTSGVTDTQYF. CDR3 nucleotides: TGTGCCAGCAGCCCTACTAGCGGGGTCACAGATACGCAGTATTTT.

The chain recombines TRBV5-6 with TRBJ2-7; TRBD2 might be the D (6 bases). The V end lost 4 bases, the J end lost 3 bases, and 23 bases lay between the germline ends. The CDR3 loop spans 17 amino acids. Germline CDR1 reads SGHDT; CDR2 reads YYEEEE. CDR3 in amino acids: CASSPTGRLAENYEQYF. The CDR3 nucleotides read TGTGCCAGCAGCCCGACTGGGAGGTTGGCGGAAAACTACGAGCAGTACTTC.

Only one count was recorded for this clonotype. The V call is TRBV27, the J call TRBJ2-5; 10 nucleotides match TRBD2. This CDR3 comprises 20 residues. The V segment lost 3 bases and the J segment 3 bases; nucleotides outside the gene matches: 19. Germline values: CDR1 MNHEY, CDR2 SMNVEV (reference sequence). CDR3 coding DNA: TGTGCCAGCAGTTTTGTCCTGCCCCCAGCGGGGGGGCCCCGCGAAGAGACCCAGTACTTC. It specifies CASSFVLPPAGGPREETQYF.

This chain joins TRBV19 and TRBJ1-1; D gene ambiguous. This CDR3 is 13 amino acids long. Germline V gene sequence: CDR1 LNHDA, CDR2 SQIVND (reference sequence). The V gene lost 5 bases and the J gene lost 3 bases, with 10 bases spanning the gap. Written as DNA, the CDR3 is TGTGCCAGTAGTCTGGATCTGGACACTGAAGCTTTCTTT. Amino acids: CASSLDLDTEAFF.

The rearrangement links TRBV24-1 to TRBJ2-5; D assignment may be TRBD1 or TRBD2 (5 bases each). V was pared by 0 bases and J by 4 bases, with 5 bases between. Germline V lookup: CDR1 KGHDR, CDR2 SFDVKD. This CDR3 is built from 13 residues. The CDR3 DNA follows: TGTGCCACCAGTGATTTGGGGGGAGAGACCCAGTACTTC. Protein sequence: CATSDLGGETQYF.

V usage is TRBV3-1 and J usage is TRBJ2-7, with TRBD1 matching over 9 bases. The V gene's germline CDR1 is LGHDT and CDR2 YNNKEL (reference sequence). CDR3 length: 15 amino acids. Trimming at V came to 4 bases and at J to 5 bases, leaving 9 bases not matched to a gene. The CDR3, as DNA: TGTGCCAGCAGCCTAGAGACAGGGGGAGTTGACGAGCAGTACTTC. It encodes CASSLETGGVDEQYF.

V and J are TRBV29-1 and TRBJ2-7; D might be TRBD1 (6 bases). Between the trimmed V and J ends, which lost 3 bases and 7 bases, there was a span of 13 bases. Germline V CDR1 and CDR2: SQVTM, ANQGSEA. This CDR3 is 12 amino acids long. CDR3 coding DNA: TGCAGCGTTGAGGACAGATTAATGGAGCAGTACTTC. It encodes CSVEDRLMEQYF.

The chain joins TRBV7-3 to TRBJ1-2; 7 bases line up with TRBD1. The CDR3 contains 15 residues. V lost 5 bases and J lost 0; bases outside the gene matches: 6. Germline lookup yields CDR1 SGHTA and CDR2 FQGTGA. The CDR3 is CASSLDGTANYGYTF. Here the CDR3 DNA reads TGTGCCAGCAGCCTAGACGGGACAGCTAACTATGGCTACACCTTC.

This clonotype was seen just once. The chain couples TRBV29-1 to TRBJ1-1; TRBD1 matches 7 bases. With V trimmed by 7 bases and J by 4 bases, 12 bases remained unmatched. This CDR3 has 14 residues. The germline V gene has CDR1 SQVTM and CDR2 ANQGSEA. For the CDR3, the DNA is TGCAGCGCCAACCCCGGGACAGTCCTCACTGAAGCTTTCTTT. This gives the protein CSANPGTVLTEAFF.

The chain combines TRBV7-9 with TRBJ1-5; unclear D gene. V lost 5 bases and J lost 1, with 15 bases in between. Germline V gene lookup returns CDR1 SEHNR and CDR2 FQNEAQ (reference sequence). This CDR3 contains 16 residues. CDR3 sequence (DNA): TGTGCCAGCAGCACGAGCTTCGGCGGGAGCAATCAGCCCCAGCATTTT. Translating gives CASSTSFGGSNQPQHF.

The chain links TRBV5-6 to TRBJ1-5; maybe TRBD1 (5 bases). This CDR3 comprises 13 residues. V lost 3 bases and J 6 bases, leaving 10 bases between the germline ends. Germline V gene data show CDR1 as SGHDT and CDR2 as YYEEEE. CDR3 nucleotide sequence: TGTGCCAGCAGCTGGGCAGGGACTCAGCCCCAGCATTTT. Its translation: CASSWAGTQPQHF.

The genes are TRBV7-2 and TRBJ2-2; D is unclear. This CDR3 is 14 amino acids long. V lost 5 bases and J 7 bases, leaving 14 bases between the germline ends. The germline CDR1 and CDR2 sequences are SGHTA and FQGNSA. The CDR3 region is CASSPGPYGGELFF. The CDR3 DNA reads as TGTGCCAGCAGCCCTGGACCATACGGCGGGGAGCTGTTTTTT.

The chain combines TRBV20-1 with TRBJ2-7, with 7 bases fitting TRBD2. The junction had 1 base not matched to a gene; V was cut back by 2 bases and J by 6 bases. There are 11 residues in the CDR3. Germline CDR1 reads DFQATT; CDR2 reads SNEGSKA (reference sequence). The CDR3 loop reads CSARLAAEQYF. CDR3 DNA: TGCAGTGCTAGACTAGCGGCCGAGCAGTACTTC.

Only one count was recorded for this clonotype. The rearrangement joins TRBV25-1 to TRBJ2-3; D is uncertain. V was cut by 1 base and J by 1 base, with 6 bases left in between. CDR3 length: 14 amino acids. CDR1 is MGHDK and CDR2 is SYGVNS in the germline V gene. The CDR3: CASSEFGRTDTQYF. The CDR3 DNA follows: TGTGCCAGCAGTGAATTTGGCCGCACAGATACGCAGTATTTT.